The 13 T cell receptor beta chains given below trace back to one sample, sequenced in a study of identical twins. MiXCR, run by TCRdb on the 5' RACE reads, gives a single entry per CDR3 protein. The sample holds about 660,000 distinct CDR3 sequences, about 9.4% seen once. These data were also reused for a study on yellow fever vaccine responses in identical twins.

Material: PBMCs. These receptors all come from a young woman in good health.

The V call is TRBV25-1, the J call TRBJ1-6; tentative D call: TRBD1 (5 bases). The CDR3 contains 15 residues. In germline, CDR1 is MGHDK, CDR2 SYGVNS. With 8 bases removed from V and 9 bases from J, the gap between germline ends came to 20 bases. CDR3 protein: CASGTSVYASSPLHF. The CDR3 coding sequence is TGTGCCAGCGGGACGTCAGTATATGCCAGTTCACCCCTCCACTTT.

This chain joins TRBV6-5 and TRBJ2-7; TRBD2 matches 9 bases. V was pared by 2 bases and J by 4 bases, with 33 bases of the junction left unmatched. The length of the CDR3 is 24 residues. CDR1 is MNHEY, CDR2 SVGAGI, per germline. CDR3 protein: CASSYRLAGAILLRQDFVRYEQYF. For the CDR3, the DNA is TGTGCCAGCAGTTACAGGTTAGCGGGAGCCATTCTCCTTCGCCAAGACTTCGTAAGATACGAGCAGTACTTC.

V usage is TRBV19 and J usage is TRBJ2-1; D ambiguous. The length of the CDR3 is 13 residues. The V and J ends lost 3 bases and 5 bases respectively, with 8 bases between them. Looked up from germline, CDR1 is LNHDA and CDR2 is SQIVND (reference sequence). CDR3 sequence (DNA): TGTGCCAGTAGTATGTTACTCCACAATGAGCAGTTCTTC. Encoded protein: CASSMLLHNEQFF.

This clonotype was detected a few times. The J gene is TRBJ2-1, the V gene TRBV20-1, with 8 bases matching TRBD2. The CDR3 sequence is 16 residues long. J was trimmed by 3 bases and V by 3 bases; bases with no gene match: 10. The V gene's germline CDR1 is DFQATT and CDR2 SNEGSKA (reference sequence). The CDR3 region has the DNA TGCAGTGCTAGGGAGTTAACTAGCGGCGGCTACAATGAGCAGTTCTTC. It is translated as CSARELTSGGYNEQFF.

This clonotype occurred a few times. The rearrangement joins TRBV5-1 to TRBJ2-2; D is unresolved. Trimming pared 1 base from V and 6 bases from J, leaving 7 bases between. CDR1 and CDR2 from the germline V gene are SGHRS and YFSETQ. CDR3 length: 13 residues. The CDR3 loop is CASSLLFAGELFF. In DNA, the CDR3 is TGCGCCAGCAGCTTGTTGTTTGCCGGGGAGCTGTTTTTT.

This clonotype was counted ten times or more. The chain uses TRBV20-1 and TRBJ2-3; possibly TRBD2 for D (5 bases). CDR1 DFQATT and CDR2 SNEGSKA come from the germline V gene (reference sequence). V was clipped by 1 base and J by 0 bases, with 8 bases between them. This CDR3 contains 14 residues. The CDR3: CSARGRESTDTQYF. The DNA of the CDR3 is TGCAGTGCTAGAGGACGGGAAAGCACAGATACGCAGTATTTT.

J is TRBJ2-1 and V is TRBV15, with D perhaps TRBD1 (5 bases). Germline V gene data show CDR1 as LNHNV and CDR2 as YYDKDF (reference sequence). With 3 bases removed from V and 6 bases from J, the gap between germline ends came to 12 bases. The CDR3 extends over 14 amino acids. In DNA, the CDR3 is TGTGCCACCAGCAGCCCCTGGGGCTTCAATGAGCAGTTCTTC. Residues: CATSSPWGFNEQFF. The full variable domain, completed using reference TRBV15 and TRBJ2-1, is DAMVIQNPRYQVTQFGKPVTLSCSQTLNHNVMYWYQQKSSQAPKLLFHYYDKDFNNEADTPDNFQSRRPNTSFCFLDIRSPGLGDTAMYLCATSSPWGFNEQFFGPGTRLTVL.

In nucleotides, the CDR3 is TGTGCCAGCAGCACTATGACAGCGGGAGGAGGGGAGACCCAGTACTTC. It translates to CASSTMTAGGGETQYF. The gene calls are TRBV7-2 and TRBJ2-5; TRBD2 agrees at 9 bases. Germline lookup yields CDR1 SGHTA and CDR2 FQGNSA. Trimming at V came to 5 bases and at J to 5 bases, leaving 12 bases not matched to a gene. The CDR3 spans 16 residues. Combining the CDR3 with reference TRBV7-2 and TRBJ2-5 gives the whole variable domain GAGVSQSPSNKVTEKGKDVELRCDPISGHTALYWYRQSLGQGLEFLIYFQGNSAPDKSGLPSDRFSAERTGGSVSTLTIQRTQQEDSAVYLCASSTMTAGGGETQYFGPGTRLLVL.

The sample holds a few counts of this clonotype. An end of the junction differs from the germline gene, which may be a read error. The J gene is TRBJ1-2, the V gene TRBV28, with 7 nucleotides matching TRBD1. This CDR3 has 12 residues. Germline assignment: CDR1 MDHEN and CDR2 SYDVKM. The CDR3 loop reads CASSLFSTGSFF. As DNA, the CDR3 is TGTGCCAGCAGTTTATTTTCGACAGGGAGCTTCTTC.

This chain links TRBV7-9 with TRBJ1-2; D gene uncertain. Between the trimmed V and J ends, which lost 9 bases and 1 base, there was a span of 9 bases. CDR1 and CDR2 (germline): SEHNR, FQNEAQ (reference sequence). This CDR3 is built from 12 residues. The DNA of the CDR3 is TGTGCCAGTAAGCGATTTAACTATGGCTACACCTTC. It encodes CASKRFNYGYTF.

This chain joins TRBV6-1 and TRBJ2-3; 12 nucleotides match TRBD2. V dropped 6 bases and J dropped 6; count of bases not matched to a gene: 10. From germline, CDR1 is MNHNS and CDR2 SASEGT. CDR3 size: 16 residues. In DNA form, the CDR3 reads TGTGCCAGCAGGACCCTAGCGGGGGGGCCCGTCGATACGCAGTATTTT. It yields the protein CASRTLAGGPVDTQYF.

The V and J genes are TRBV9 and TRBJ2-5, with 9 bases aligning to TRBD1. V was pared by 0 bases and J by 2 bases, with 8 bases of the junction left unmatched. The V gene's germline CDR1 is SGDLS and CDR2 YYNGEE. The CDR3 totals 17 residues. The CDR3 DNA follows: TGTGCCAGCAGCGTAGCTACGGGGACAGGGATGCAAGAGACCCAGTACTTC. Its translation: CASSVATGTGMQETQYF.

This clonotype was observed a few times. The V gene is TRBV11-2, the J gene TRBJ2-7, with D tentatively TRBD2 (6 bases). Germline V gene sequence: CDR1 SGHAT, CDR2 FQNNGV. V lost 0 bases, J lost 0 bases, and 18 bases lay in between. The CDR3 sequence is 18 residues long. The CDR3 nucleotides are TGTGCCAGCAGCTTAGATCAGTACGGGCGGGGATTCTCCTACGAGCAGTACTTC. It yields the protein CASSLDQYGRGFSYEQYF.